This T cell receptor (beta chain) was retrieved from a study of neurological immune-mediated disorders. Findings and caveats of the study: Repertoires from 18 of 34 multiple sclerosis patients grouped phylogenetically into a related-CDR3 cluster, suggesting a possible signature. HTLV-1-associated myelopathy had the most TCR clonal expansion, while multiple sclerosis had the least, a level that fell below healthy controls.

Germline V gives CDR1 KGHSH, CDR2 LQKENI. Trimming removed 4 bases from V and 3 bases from J, with 14 bases in between. The CDR3 spans 15 residues. This clonotype was seen at least ten times. The antigen is undetermined. Synthesis of cDNA used 5'RACE (with 10-nucleotide random UMIs). Over 200 million TCR-beta sequences (from 15-18 subjects) were yielded by each sequencing run. A single record per CDR3 protein comes from TCRdb applying MiXCR to the 5' RACE reads. The sample includes about 55,000 distinct CDR3 sequences, approximately 3.9% of them seen just once. J is TRBJ2-3 and V is TRBV18; D is uncertain. This clonotype was sampled from a man in his 60s with multiple sclerosis. The sequencing sample was made of PBMCs. DNA of the CDR3: TGTGCCAGCTCACAGTCGGACCGCCAAACAGATACGCAGTATTTT. Its protein product is CASSQSDRQTDTQYF. The whole variable domain, filled in from reference TRBV18 and TRBJ2-3, reads NAGVMQNPRHLVRRRGQEARLRCSPMKGHSHVYWYRQLPEEGLKFMVYLQKENIIDESGMPKERFSAEFPKEGPSILRIQQVVRGDSAAYFCASSQSDRQTDTQYFGPGTRLTVL.